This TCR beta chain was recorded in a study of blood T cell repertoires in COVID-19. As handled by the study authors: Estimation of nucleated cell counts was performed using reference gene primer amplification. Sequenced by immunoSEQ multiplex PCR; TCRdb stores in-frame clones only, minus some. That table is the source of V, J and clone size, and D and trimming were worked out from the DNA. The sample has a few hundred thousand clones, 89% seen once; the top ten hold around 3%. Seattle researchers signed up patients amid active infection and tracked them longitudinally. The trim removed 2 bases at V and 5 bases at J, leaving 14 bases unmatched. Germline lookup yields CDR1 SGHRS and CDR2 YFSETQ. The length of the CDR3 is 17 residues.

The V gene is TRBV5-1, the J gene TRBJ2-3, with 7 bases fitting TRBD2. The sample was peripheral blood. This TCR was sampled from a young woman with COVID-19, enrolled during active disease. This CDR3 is CASSFFSTREAGDTQYF. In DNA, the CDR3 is TGCGCCAGCAGCTTTTTTTCCACCCGGGAGGCAGGAGATACGCAGTATTTT. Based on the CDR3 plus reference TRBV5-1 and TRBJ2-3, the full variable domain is KAGVTQTPRYLIKTRGQQVTLSCSPISGHRSVSWYQQTPGQGLQFLFEYFSETQRNKGNFPGRFSGRQFSNSRSEMNVSTLELGDSALYLCASSFFSTREAGDTQYFGPGTRLTVL.